Sequencing of this T cell receptor beta chain was carried out in a study of blood T cell repertoires in COVID-19. On the study more broadly: The samples span acute and convalescent COVID-19 from the United States, Italy and Spain.

Profiled with immunoSEQ multiplex PCR; TCRdb holds only in-frame clones, not every one. The data contain some 350,000 clones, around 87% of them seen just once; the ten biggest clones take up about 5.4%. The V gene's germline CDR1 is MGHRA and CDR2 YSYEKL. There are 12 residues in the CDR3. Deletions cut 2 bases from V and 16 bases from J, with 14 bases between. This TCR came from a woman aged 25 to 39 who had recovered from COVID-19. Sequenced sample: PBMCs or T cells enriched from blood (not recorded which). The chain employs TRBV4-1 and TRBJ2-2; D possibly corresponds to TRBD2 (6 bases). Written as DNA, the CDR3 is TGCGCCAGCAGCCAATTGGGGGGTCGAAGGTTTTTT. Translating it yields CASSQLGGRRFF.